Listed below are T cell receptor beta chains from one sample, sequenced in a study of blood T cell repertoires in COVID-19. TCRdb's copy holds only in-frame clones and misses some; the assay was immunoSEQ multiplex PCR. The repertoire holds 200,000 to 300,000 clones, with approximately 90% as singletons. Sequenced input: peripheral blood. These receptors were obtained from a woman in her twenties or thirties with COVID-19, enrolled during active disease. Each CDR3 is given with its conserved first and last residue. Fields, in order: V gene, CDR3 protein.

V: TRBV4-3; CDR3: CASSQDPLSGVANNEQFF
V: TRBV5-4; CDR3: CASSLRQGLDTQYF
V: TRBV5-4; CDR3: CASSARDRGRYEQYF
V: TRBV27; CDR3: CASGTAFTDTQYF
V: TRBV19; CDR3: CGSSPSGQEGDTQYF
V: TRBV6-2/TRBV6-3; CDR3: CASSRQGGTDTQYF
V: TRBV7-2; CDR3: CATTLRSAGGDNEQFF
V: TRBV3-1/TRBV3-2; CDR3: CASRRSSGNTIYF
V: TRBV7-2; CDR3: CATRQGATDTQYF
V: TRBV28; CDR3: CASSFQTGTGLFGSNQPQHF
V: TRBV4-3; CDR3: CASSQGQGGEKLFF
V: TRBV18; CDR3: CASSLAGGYNEQFF
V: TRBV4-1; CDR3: CASSQDPRGASEQFF
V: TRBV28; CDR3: CASSLDRVEGYTF
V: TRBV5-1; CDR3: CASSLLLGRDSLKYNEQFF
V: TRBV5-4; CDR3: CASSGGEPGQGNYGYTF
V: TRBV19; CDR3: CASSVGTTYGYTF
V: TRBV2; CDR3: CASRATSFRETQYF
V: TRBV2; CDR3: CASSLRDRAAEAFF
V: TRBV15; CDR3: CATSRGTSGQSGELFF
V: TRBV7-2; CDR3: CASSPFVPGELFF
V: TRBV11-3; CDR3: CASSLTRQGYIQYF
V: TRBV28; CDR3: CASSLGGTGGNEKLFF
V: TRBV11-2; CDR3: CASSLGSTSQETQYF
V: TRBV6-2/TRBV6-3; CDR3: CASSFTVSGTSTDTQYF
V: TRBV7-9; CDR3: CASSSPHPESYNEQFF
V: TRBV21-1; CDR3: CASSRGPDTQYF
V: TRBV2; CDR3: CASLIHPNTEAFF
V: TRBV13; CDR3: CASSLGQDSGNTIYF
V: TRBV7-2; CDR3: CASSRRLAGNYNEQFF
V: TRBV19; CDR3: CASSIRRYGYTF
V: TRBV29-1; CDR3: CSVAGRQGLSTDTQYF
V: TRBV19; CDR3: CASSIGWRQPQHF
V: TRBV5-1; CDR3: CASSLKGGGASGNTIYF
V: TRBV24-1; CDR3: CATSDLGHDYGYTF
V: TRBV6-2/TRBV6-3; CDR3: CASSQQGPWDSPLHF
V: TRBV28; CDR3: CASSRRGGGGYTF
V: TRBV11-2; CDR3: CASSLDLIQGLFF
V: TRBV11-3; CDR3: CASSLDFSAEQFF
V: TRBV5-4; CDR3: CASSPPGYSYEQYF
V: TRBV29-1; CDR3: CSVGRGLAGELFF
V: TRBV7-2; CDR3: CASSLAVASGGYEQYF
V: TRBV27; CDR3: CASSLVPGDSYEQYF